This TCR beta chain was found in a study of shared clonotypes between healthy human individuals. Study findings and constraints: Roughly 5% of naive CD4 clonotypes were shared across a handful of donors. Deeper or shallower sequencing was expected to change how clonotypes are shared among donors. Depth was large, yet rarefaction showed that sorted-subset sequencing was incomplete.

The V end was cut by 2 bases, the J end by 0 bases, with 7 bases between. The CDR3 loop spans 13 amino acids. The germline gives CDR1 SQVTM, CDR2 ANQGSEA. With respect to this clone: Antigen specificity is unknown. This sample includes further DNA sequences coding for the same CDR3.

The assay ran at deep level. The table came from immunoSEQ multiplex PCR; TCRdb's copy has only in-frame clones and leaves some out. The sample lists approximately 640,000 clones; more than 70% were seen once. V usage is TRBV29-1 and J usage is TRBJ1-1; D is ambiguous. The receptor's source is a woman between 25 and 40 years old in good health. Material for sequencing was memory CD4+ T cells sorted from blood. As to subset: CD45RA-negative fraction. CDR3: CSVERRLNTEAFF. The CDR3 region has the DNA TGCAGCGTTGAAAGGCGGCTGAACACTGAAGCTTTCTTT. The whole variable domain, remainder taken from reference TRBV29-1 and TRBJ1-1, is SAVISQKPSRDICQRGTSLTIQCQVDSQVTMMFWYRQQPGQSLTLIATANQGSEATYESGFVIDKFPISRPNLTFSTLTVSNMSPEDSSIYLCSVERRLNTEAFFGQGTRLTVV.